A selection of T cell receptor beta chains follows, all from one sample in a study of T cell responses to AZD1222 COVID-19 vaccine. Data came from immunoSEQ multiplex PCR; TCRdb stores just in-frame clones and leaves some out. The sample lists nearly 90,000 clones, approximately 86% occurring once. The sample was peripheral blood, taken on day 0 of MenACWY control vaccination. These receptors all stem from an adult in good health. Both conserved end residues are part of each CDR3. Fields, in order: clone size, V gene, J gene, D gene, CDR3 protein, CDR3 DNA. The D gene is left open where the match is weak. Some rows mark clone size as missing; the rest say once, few, many or name a class of expanded clone.

clone_size: NA; v_call: TRBV7-2; j_call: TRBJ1-6; d_call: NA; cdr3_aa: CASSLTTGTLDNSPLHF; cdr3_nt: TGTGCCAGCAGCTTAACGACCGGGACACTCGATAATTCACCCCTCCACTTT
clone_size: NA; v_call: TRBV2; j_call: TRBJ2-3; d_call: NA; cdr3_aa: CASSVRAIQEDTQYF; cdr3_nt: TGTGCCAGCAGTGTGAGGGCTATACAAGAAGATACGCAGTATTTT
clone_size: NA; v_call: TRBV11-1; j_call: TRBJ2-2; d_call: NA; cdr3_aa: CASSPNIGELFF; cdr3_nt: TGTGCCAGCAGCCCCAATATCGGGGAGCTGTTTTTT
clone_size: few; v_call: TRBV5-1; j_call: TRBJ1-4; d_call: NA; cdr3_aa: CASSRDSDNEKLFF; cdr3_nt: TGCGCCAGCAGCCGAGACAGTGATAATGAAAAACTGTTTTTT
clone_size: NA; v_call: TRBV5-1; j_call: TRBJ1-4; d_call: NA; cdr3_aa: CASSLVGFDNEKLFF; cdr3_nt: TGCGCCAGCAGCTTGGTAGGGTTTGATAATGAAAAACTGTTTTTT
clone_size: NA; v_call: TRBV7-2; j_call: TRBJ1-3; d_call: TRBD1; cdr3_aa: CASSPQTGRGNTIYF; cdr3_nt: TGTGCCAGCAGCCCCCAGACAGGGAGGGGAAACACCATATATTTT
clone_size: NA; v_call: TRBV25-1; j_call: TRBJ1-1; d_call: NA; cdr3_aa: CASSEYGAGVTEAFF; cdr3_nt: TGTGCCAGCAGTGAATATGGGGCAGGGGTGACTGAAGCTTTCTTT
clone_size: NA; v_call: TRBV7-8; j_call: TRBJ1-5; d_call: TRBD1; cdr3_aa: CASSFRTGWALNQPQHF; cdr3_nt: TGTGCCAGCAGCTTCCGGACAGGGTGGGCCTTAAATCAGCCCCAGCATTTT
clone_size: NA; v_call: TRBV6-4; j_call: TRBJ1-2; d_call: NA; cdr3_aa: CASSEVAVNSGYTF; cdr3_nt: TGTGCCAGCAGTGAAGTGGCCGTAAATTCAGGCTACACCTTC
clone_size: few; v_call: TRBV30; j_call: TRBJ1-5; d_call: NA; cdr3_aa: CAWKGTGNQPQHF; cdr3_nt: TGTGCCTGGAAGGGGACTGGGAATCAGCCCCAGCATTTT
clone_size: NA; v_call: TRBV19; j_call: TRBJ2-3; d_call: TRBD2; cdr3_aa: CASKQEGRAGDTQYF; cdr3_nt: TGTGCCAGTAAACAGGAGGGGAGGGCGGGCGATACGCAGTATTTT
clone_size: once; v_call: TRBV5-1; j_call: TRBJ2-3; d_call: NA; cdr3_aa: CASSVTGQTTDTQYF; cdr3_nt: TGCGCCAGCAGCGTGACAGGACAAACTACAGATACGCAGTATTTT
clone_size: NA; v_call: TRBV30; j_call: TRBJ1-1; d_call: NA; cdr3_aa: CAWRAGRNTEAFF; cdr3_nt: TGTGCCTGGAGGGCAGGGAGGAACACTGAAGCTTTCTTT
clone_size: NA; v_call: TRBV27; j_call: TRBJ2-1; d_call: NA; cdr3_aa: CASSLGTATYNEQFF; cdr3_nt: TGTGCCAGCAGTTTAGGGACTGCAACCTACAATGAGCAGTTCTTC
clone_size: NA; v_call: TRBV5-1; j_call: TRBJ2-1; d_call: TRBD1; cdr3_aa: CASSSWLTGSDEQFF; cdr3_nt: TGCGCCAGCAGCTCCTGGTTGACAGGGTCCGATGAGCAGTTCTTC
clone_size: many; v_call: TRBV6-6; j_call: TRBJ2-7; d_call: NA; cdr3_aa: CASSDQREQYF; cdr3_nt: TGTGCCAGCAGTGACCAGCGCGAGCAGTACTTC
clone_size: NA; v_call: TRBV19; j_call: TRBJ2-2; d_call: TRBD1; cdr3_aa: CASSTAGGTNTGELFF; cdr3_nt: TGTGCCAGTAGTACCGCAGGGGGTACAAACACCGGGGAGCTGTTTTTT
clone_size: NA; v_call: TRBV29-1; j_call: TRBJ1-1; d_call: TRBD1; cdr3_aa: CSVRDRGMNTEAFF; cdr3_nt: TGCAGCGTTCGGGACAGGGGCATGAACACTGAAGCTTTCTTT
clone_size: NA; v_call: TRBV4-3; j_call: TRBJ2-6; d_call: TRBD2; cdr3_aa: CASSQGTSVNVLTF; cdr3_nt: TGCGCCAGCAGCCAAGGGACTAGCGTGAACGTCCTGACTTTC
clone_size: NA; v_call: TRBV28; j_call: TRBJ1-2; d_call: NA; cdr3_aa: CASSLPPRGDYGYTF; cdr3_nt: TGTGCCAGCAGCCTTCCTCCCCGCGGAGATTATGGCTACACCTTC
clone_size: NA; v_call: TRBV4-3; j_call: TRBJ2-7; d_call: TRBD1; cdr3_aa: CASSQDNSAGGHEQYF; cdr3_nt: TGCGCCAGCAGCCAAGATAATAGCGCAGGGGGCCACGAGCAGTACTTC
clone_size: NA; v_call: TRBV4-2; j_call: TRBJ2-2; d_call: TRBD2; cdr3_aa: CASSQGTSGGYSGELFF; cdr3_nt: TGTGCCAGCAGCCAAGGGACTAGCGGGGGGTATAGCGGGGAGCTGTTTTTT
clone_size: NA; v_call: TRBV2; j_call: TRBJ1-3; d_call: TRBD1; cdr3_aa: CASSVDRGKGNTIYF; cdr3_nt: TGTGCCAGCAGTGTGGACAGGGGGAAAGGAAACACCATATATTTT
clone_size: NA; v_call: TRBV4-2; j_call: TRBJ1-6; d_call: NA; cdr3_aa: CASSHETAGSSYNSPLHF; cdr3_nt: TGTGCCAGCAGCCATGAGACGGCAGGAAGCTCCTATAATTCACCCCTCCACTTT
clone_size: NA; v_call: TRBV7-3; j_call: TRBJ1-2; d_call: NA; cdr3_aa: CASSLDSSNYGYTF; cdr3_nt: TGTGCCAGCAGCTTAGACAGCAGCAACTATGGCTACACCTTC
clone_size: NA; v_call: TRBV30; j_call: TRBJ1-6; d_call: NA; cdr3_aa: CAWSDGMGLQGSPLHF; cdr3_nt: TGTGCCTGGAGTGACGGCATGGGCCTCCAAGGATCACCCCTCCACTTT
clone_size: NA; v_call: TRBV5-1; j_call: TRBJ2-1; d_call: NA; cdr3_aa: CASSPEGGSSYNEQFF; cdr3_nt: TGCGCCAGCAGCCCTGAGGGGGGGAGCTCCTACAATGAGCAGTTCTTC
clone_size: few; v_call: TRBV27; j_call: TRBJ2-7; d_call: NA; cdr3_aa: CASRGLQGGYEQYF; cdr3_nt: TGTGCCAGCAGGGGACTACAGGGGGGATACGAGCAGTACTTC